Presented here are 25 T cell receptor beta chains from one specimen sequenced in a study of cytomegalovirus exposure and HLA in healthy donors. The table came from immunoSEQ multiplex PCR; TCRdb's copy has only in-frame clones and leaves some out. There are 110,000 to 150,000 clones in the sample; 89% occur only once, and over 9% lies in the top ten. The sample was PBMCs. These receptors all stem from a woman in her late teens or twenties in good health and CMV-seropositive.

The gene calls are TRBV5-4 and TRBJ2-7; TRBD2 matches 8 bases. V shed 4 bases, J shed 3 bases, and the junction held 3 bases outside the gene matches. CDR3 size: 13 residues. Germline V gives CDR1 SGHNT, CDR2 YYREEE (reference sequence). Here the CDR3 DNA reads TGTGCCAGCAGCGCCGGGACTAGCTACGAGCAGTACTTC. It specifies CASSAGTSYEQYF.

The chain uses TRBV27 and TRBJ1-4, with TRBD1 matching 8 bases. This CDR3 is 16 amino acids long. The ends lost 2 bases at V and 7 bases at J; junction bases unmatched: 9. CDR1 and CDR2 from the germline V gene are MNHEY and SMNVEV (reference sequence). In DNA, the CDR3 is TGTGCCAGCAGTTTAACTAGACAGGGGTGGGCTGAAAAACTGTTTTTT. This codes for CASSLTRQGWAEKLFF.

V is TRBV9 and J is TRBJ2-1, with 7 positions matching TRBD1. V lost 2 bases and J lost 6; bases outside the gene matches: 8. The CDR3 spans 15 residues. The germline V gene encodes CDR1 SGDLS and CDR2 YYNGEE. The CDR3 DNA is TGTGCCAGCAGCGTTAGGGGGCAAGAGGTCAATGAGCAGTTCTTC. Protein sequence: CASSVRGQEVNEQFF.

This rearrangement joins TRBV27 to TRBJ2-2; TRBD1 matches at 7 bases. Losses at the gene ends were 6 bases for V and 0 bases for J; bases not matched to a gene: 10. Germline loops: CDR1 MNHEY, CDR2 SMNVEV (reference sequence). The CDR3 loop spans 17 amino acids. The CDR3: CASSPGQIYANTGELFF. Here the CDR3 DNA reads TGTGCCAGCAGCCCGGGACAGATTTACGCGAACACCGGGGAGCTGTTTTTT.

V usage is TRBV9 and J usage is TRBJ1-4; 9 bases match TRBD1. This CDR3 contains 19 residues. CDR1 SGDLS and CDR2 YYNGEE come from the germline V gene. V lost 3 bases, J lost 0 bases, and 12 bases stayed unmatched. The chain's CDR3 is CASSGSPGQGDSTNEKLFF. DNA of the CDR3: TGTGCCAGCAGCGGATCTCCGGGACAGGGCGATTCAACTAATGAAAAACTGTTTTTT.

This rearrangement joins TRBV5-1 to TRBJ2-7; TRBD1 matches at 8 bases. V dropped 0 bases and J dropped 2; count of bases not matched to a gene: 4. Germline CDR1 and CDR2: SGHRS and YFSETQ. CDR3 length equals 15 residues. The CDR3 sequence is CASSLEGTGPYEQYF. The CDR3 nucleotides are TGCGCCAGCAGCTTGGAGGGGACAGGACCCTACGAGCAGTACTTC.

The chain carries TRBV10-2 and TRBJ1-1, with unresolved D. V was pared by 2 bases and J by 0 bases, with 7 bases between. Looked up from germline, CDR1 is WSHSY and CDR2 is SAAADI. The CDR3 has 14 residues. CDR3 in DNA: TGCGCCAGCAGTGAGAACACAATGAACACTGAAGCTTTCTTT. Protein: CASSENTMNTEAFF.

The chain is built from TRBV28 and TRBJ1-5; 9 nucleotides match TRBD1. V dropped 3 bases and J dropped 2; count of bases not matched to a gene: 8. The length of the CDR3 is 17 residues. CDR1 is MDHEN and CDR2 is SYDVKM in the germline V gene. CDR3 nucleotide sequence: TGTGCCAGCAGTTTTAGACAGGGGGTTATCGGCAATCAGCCCCAGCATTTT. Translating gives CASSFRQGVIGNQPQHF.

The rearrangement joins TRBV28 to TRBJ2-7, with TRBD1 as a possible D gene (6 bases). The CDR3 sequence is 19 residues long. Per germline, CDR1 MDHEN and CDR2 SYDVKM. V was shortened by 5 bases and J by 0 bases, with 26 bases between the two germline ends. As DNA, the CDR3 is TGTGCCAGCAGTCCCCTCCCAGGGACACCACCAGGGAGCTCCTACGAGCAGTACTTC. The encoded protein is CASSPLPGTPPGSSYEQYF.

CDR3 loop: CATSAETESTDTQYF. The CDR3 nucleotides are TGTGCCACCTCCGCCGAGACAGAGAGCACAGATACGCAGTATTTT. J is TRBJ2-3 and V is TRBV19; D is perhaps TRBD1 (5 bases). CDR3 length equals 15 residues. In germline, CDR1 is LNHDA, CDR2 SQIVND (reference sequence). V lost 10 bases, J lost 0 bases, and 17 bases lay in between.

The J gene is TRBJ2-7, the V gene TRBV28; tentative D call: TRBD2 (5 bases). The CDR3 sequence is 12 residues long. V lost 3 bases and J lost 2, with 5 bases in between. Germline loops: CDR1 MDHEN, CDR2 SYDVKM. Written as DNA, the CDR3 is TGTGCCAGCAGTTTCGGGACCTACGAGCAGTACTTC. Protein: CASSFGTYEQYF.

This chain uses TRBV6-5 with TRBJ2-3, with unresolved D. With 6 bases removed from V and 1 base from J, the gap between germline ends came to 8 bases. This CDR3 has 13 amino acids. Germline V gives CDR1 MNHEY, CDR2 SVGAGI. CDR3 sequence: CASSLVGTDTQYF. The CDR3 nucleotides read TGTGCCAGCAGCTTAGTAGGCACAGATACGCAGTATTTT.

The chain uses TRBV18 and TRBJ2-5, with D perhaps TRBD2 (5 bases). Trimming took 4 bases from V and 3 from J, leaving 15 bases between them. The length of the CDR3 is 15 residues. The V gene's germline CDR1 is KGHSH and CDR2 LQKENI. DNA for the CDR3: TGTGCCAGCTCACTCCTAAGCGGAGGAGAAGAGACCCAGTACTTC. Translating gives CASSLLSGGEETQYF.

V usage is TRBV6-5 and J usage is TRBJ1-4; D may be TRBD1 (5 bases). Looked up from germline, CDR1 is MNHEY and CDR2 is SVGAGI. Between the trimmed V and J ends, which lost 0 bases and 7 bases, there was a span of 12 bases. The CDR3 has 15 residues. Here the CDR3 DNA reads TGTGCCAGCAGTTACTCGAGCTGGGGCTCTGAAAAACTGTTTTTT. Residues: CASSYSSWGSEKLFF.

The V call is TRBV11-2, the J call TRBJ2-7; 7 bases align to TRBD1. The CDR3 extends over 17 amino acids. Per germline, CDR1 SGHAT and CDR2 FQNNGV. The trim removed 0 bases at V and 4 bases at J, leaving 12 bases unmatched. The CDR3 nucleotides are TGTGCCAGCAGCTTAGATCAAATTGGGACAGCTCCTTACGAGCAGTACTTC. This codes for CASSLDQIGTAPYEQYF.

The chain is built from TRBV7-9 and TRBJ1-2; D is unclear. The CDR3 length is 15 residues. V was shortened by 2 bases and J by 3 bases, with 13 bases between the two germline ends. The germline V gene encodes CDR1 SEHNR and CDR2 FQNEAQ (reference sequence). DNA of the CDR3: TGTGCCAGCAGCTTATCGGTCCCGAGCGACTATGGCTACACCTTC. Protein: CASSLSVPSDYGYTF.

The gene calls are TRBV19 and TRBJ2-3, with TRBD2 identical over 13 bases. CDR3 length: 15 residues. Per the germline V gene, CDR1 is LNHDA and CDR2 is SQIVND (reference sequence). The V gene end was trimmed by 8 bases and the J gene end by 0 bases; junction bases not matched to a gene: 2. Here the CDR3 DNA reads TGTGCCAGTCGGACTAGCGGGGGAAGCACAGATACGCAGTATTTT. This translates into CASRTSGGSTDTQYF.

The J gene is TRBJ2-7, the V gene TRBV6-1; 7 bases fit TRBD1. The germline gives CDR1 MNHNS, CDR2 SASEGT. After removal of 8 bases from V and 3 bases from J, the junction contained 7 bases not matched to a gene. This CDR3 spans 13 amino acids. The CDR3 region has the DNA TGTGCCAGCCGACAGGGTTTGGGCTACGAGCAGTACTTC. Translation gives CASRQGLGYEQYF.

The chain uses TRBV5-1 and TRBJ2-5; 8 bases align to TRBD1. Germline trimming cut 3 bases from V and 5 bases from J; bases unmatched to any gene: 6. The CDR3 runs to 14 residues. Germline CDR1 SGHRS, CDR2 YFSETQ. The CDR3 coding sequence is TGCGCCAGCAGCTACGGACAGGGTCCCGAGACCCAGTACTTC. Amino acid sequence: CASSYGQGPETQYF.

This clone was seen a single time. Other DNA sequences of this sample code for an identical CDR3. The genes are TRBV5-4 and TRBJ2-1; D is unclear. Trimming took off 2 bases at V and 7 bases at J, with 7 bases between the two ends. Germline lookup yields CDR1 SGHNT and CDR2 YYREEE (reference sequence). This CDR3 has 12 residues. The CDR3 loop is CASSFGVNEQFF. CDR3 in DNA: TGTGCCAGCAGCTTTGGAGTAAATGAGCAGTTCTTC.

The chain uses TRBV9 and TRBJ2-1; 9 bases are shared with TRBD1. CDR3 length: 17 amino acids. CDR1 and CDR2 (germline): SGDLS, YYNGEE. The J segment lost 1 base and the V segment lost 0 bases, leaving 5 bases of the junction unmatched. The chain's CDR3 is CASSVVATGGSYNEQFF. The CDR3 DNA is TGTGCCAGCAGCGTAGTGGCGACAGGGGGTTCCTACAATGAGCAGTTCTTC.

The chain has TRBV4-1 and TRBJ1-1, with D uncertain. The CDR3 covers 16 residues. V was cut by 4 bases and J by 1 base, with 16 bases left in between. CDR1 is MGHRA and CDR2 is YSYEKL in the germline V gene. CDR3 region: CASSPPNFGGNTEAFF. CDR3 coding DNA: TGCGCCAGCAGCCCCCCGAACTTTGGCGGGAACACTGAAGCTTTCTTT.

This chain joins TRBV5-6 and TRBJ1-2, with D hard to call. Trimming stripped 2 bases from V and 3 bases from J, with 8 bases between. The germline V gene encodes CDR1 SGHDT and CDR2 YYEEEE. The CDR3 loop spans 13 amino acids. The CDR3, as DNA: TGTGCCAGCAGCTTAAATCAGGACTATGGCTACACCTTC. It yields the protein CASSLNQDYGYTF. Looking up the rest from reference TRBV5-6 and TRBJ1-2 gives the full variable domain: DAGVTQSPTHLIKTRGQQVTLRCSPKSGHDTVSWYQQALGQGPQFIFQYYEEEERQRGNFPDRFSGHQFPNYSSELNVNALLLGDSALYLCASSLNQDYGYTFGSGTRLTVV.

The rearrangement uses TRBV27 and TRBJ2-1, with 11 bases that match TRBD2. Germline V gene data show CDR1 as MNHEY and CDR2 as SMNVEV (reference sequence). The CDR3 is 15 amino acids. Trimming removed 2 bases from V and 6 bases from J; junction bases left unmatched: 3. Here the CDR3 DNA reads TGTGCCAGCAGTTTAGGGACTAGCGGCCTCAATGAGCAGTTCTTC. Its translation: CASSLGTSGLNEQFF.

V and J are TRBV11-3 and TRBJ2-1; a possible D gene is TRBD1 (5 bases). Germline V CDR1 and CDR2: SGHNT, YENEEA. The CDR3 contains 16 residues. V lost 5 bases and J 6 bases, leaving 20 bases between the germline ends. CDR3 region: CASSATDSLQPNEQFF. The CDR3 nucleotides read TGTGCCAGCAGCGCAACCGACAGTCTTCAACCCAATGAGCAGTTCTTC. Full variable domain (remainder filled in from reference TRBV11-3 and TRBJ2-1): EAGVVQSPRYKIIEKKQPVAFWCNPISGHNTLYWYLQNLGQGPELLIRYENEEAVDDSQLPKDRFSAERLKGVDSTLKIQPAELGDSAVYLCASSATDSLQPNEQFFGPGTRLTVL.